This T cell receptor beta chain originates from a study of blood T cell repertoires in COVID-19. The overall study: Specimens from acute and convalescent COVID-19 originated in the United States, Italy and Spain.

This clone was observed once. Per the germline V gene, CDR1 is MNHNS and CDR2 is SASEGT. This CDR3 has 18 residues. The trim removed 0 bases at V and 3 bases at J, leaving 9 bases unmatched. Under the authors' procedure: Scientists estimated how many nucleated cells there were by amplifying reference gene primers. Assay used: immunoSEQ multiplex PCR; TCRdb lists only in-frame clones, some missing. V, J and clone size reflect that table, while D and trimming were determined from the DNA. The sample has about 140,000 clones; approximately 86% are singletons. Sequencing was done on a sample of peripheral blood. The origin of this receptor is a woman in her sixties or seventies with acute or convalescent COVID-19. V and J are TRBV6-1 and TRBJ1-4, with 8 bases matching TRBD1. CDR3 in amino acids: CASSEAGGRGQANEKLFF. The DNA of the CDR3 is TGTGCCAGCAGTGAAGCTGGAGGCAGGGGGCAGGCTAATGAAAAACTGTTTTTT.